These 26 T cell receptor beta chains were sequenced from one sample in a study of Tregs in tolerant kidney transplant recipients. TCRdb's copy holds only in-frame clones and misses some; the assay was immunoSEQ multiplex PCR. The sample records 240,000 or so clones, about four fifths being singletons. Sequences were obtained from CD4+ T cells from blood. These receptors all come from a human donor in good health.

The chain uses TRBV29-1 and TRBJ2-5, with TRBD2 as a possible D gene (6 bases). CDR3 length equals 15 residues. V gave up 0 bases and J gave up 7 bases, with 18 bases separating them. The germline CDR1 and CDR2 sequences are SQVTM and ANQGSEA. CDR3 DNA sequence: TGCAGCGTTGAAGATAGGAGGGGCGCTTACGGGACCCAGTACTTC. Translating it yields CSVEDRRGAYGTQYF.

In its sample, this clone was seen once. This chain uses TRBV29-1 with TRBJ2-3; 11 nucleotides agree with TRBD1. Germline V gives CDR1 SQVTM, CDR2 ANQGSEA. CDR3 length equals 14 residues. V trimming: 6 bases; J trimming: 3 bases; junction bases outside the gene matches: 5. Here the CDR3 DNA reads TGCAGCGTCGTGGACAGGGGGCCTACAGATACGCAGTATTTT. Protein: CSVVDRGPTDTQYF.

The chain joins TRBV19 to TRBJ2-3, with D hard to call. V was pared by 5 bases and J by 4 bases, with 13 bases between. The CDR3 loop spans 14 amino acids. The V gene's germline CDR1 is LNHDA and CDR2 SQIVND (reference sequence). CDR3 sequence reads: CASSFGWYADTQYF. The DNA of the CDR3 is TGTGCCAGTAGTTTTGGGTGGTACGCAGATACGCAGTATTTT.

The V and J genes are TRBV19 and TRBJ1-6; perhaps TRBD1 as D (5 bases). The CDR3 has 14 residues. Trimming removed 6 bases from V and 6 bases from J, with 12 bases in between. Germline CDR1 and CDR2: LNHDA and SQIVND (reference sequence). CDR3 in amino acids: CASSITGLNSPLHF. The DNA of the CDR3 is TGTGCCAGTAGCATAACGGGGCTTAATTCACCCCTCCACTTT.

This clone was seen only once. This chain uses TRBV11-2 with TRBJ1-4; D unresolved. Trimming removed 7 bases at V and 5 bases at J, with 14 bases between. This CDR3 contains 14 residues. The germline V gene encodes CDR1 SGHAT and CDR2 FQNNGV. CDR3 coding DNA: TGTGCCAGCAAACCGGGAGGCTCAAATGAAAAACTGTTTTTT. Its protein product is CASKPGGSNEKLFF.

The V and J genes are TRBV25-1 and TRBJ1-1; no definite D call. With 11 bases removed from V and 4 bases from J, the gap between germline ends came to 17 bases. The CDR3 contains 13 residues. CDR1 is MGHDK and CDR2 is SYGVNS in the germline V gene. CDR3 nucleotides: TGTGCCGGTCCGCTGGCTTTCGGCACTGAAGCTTTCTTT. Its protein product is CAGPLAFGTEAFF.

This clone was seen a single time. The gene calls are TRBV4-1 and TRBJ2-5, with D perhaps TRBD2 (7 bases). The CDR3 is 18 residues long. Trimming pared 2 bases from V and 5 bases from J, leaving 24 bases between. In germline, CDR1 is MGHRA, CDR2 YSYEKL. The CDR3 bases are TGCGCCAGCAGCCAATTCGGGTTTGGGGGGGCCAGAAACGAGACCCAGTACTTC. This gives the protein CASSQFGFGGARNETQYF.

The chain joins TRBV5-5 to TRBJ2-7; 11 positions agree with TRBD1. CDR3 length: 15 amino acids. Looked up from germline, CDR1 is SGHKS and CDR2 is YYEKEE (reference sequence). V lost 0 bases to trimming and J lost 4 bases; unmatched junction nucleotides: 3. The CDR3, as DNA: TGTGCCAGCAGCTTGGAAGGACAGGGGGCTTACGAGCAGTACTTC. Protein sequence: CASSLEGQGAYEQYF.

There are a few counts of this clone. V is TRBV7-8 and J is TRBJ1-2; D may be TRBD1 (5 bases). Germline V gives CDR1 SGHVS, CDR2 FQNEAQ. The CDR3 contains 16 residues. Trimming removed 1 base from V and 4 bases from J, with 16 bases in between. The CDR3 loop is CASSLDLPGPSYGYTF. The CDR3 nucleotides read TGTGCCAGCAGCTTAGATCTGCCGGGGCCAAGCTATGGCTACACCTTC. Combining the CDR3 with reference TRBV7-8 and TRBJ1-2 gives the whole variable domain GAGVSQSPRYKVAKRGQDVALRCDPISGHVSLFWYQQALGQGPEFLTYFQNEAQLDKSGLPSDRFFAERPEGSVSTLKIQRTQQEDSAVYLCASSLDLPGPSYGYTFGSGTRLTVV.

The V and J genes are TRBV6-6 and TRBJ2-2; possibly TRBD2 for D (6 bases). V was pared by 11 bases and J by 3 bases, with 10 bases between. Per the germline V gene, CDR1 is MNHNY and CDR2 is SVGAGI (reference sequence). CDR3 length: 12 amino acids. CDR3 loop: CALGGYTGELFF. For the CDR3, the DNA is TGTGCCCTCGGGGGATACACCGGGGAGCTGTTTTTT.

The J gene is TRBJ2-1, the V gene TRBV19; 7 bases are shared with TRBD2. CDR1 and CDR2 (germline): LNHDA, SQIVND (reference sequence). The CDR3 spans 18 residues. With 4 bases clipped from V and 0 bases from J, the junction kept 12 bases outside the gene matches. The CDR3 loop is CASSKDHTSASSYNEQFF. The CDR3 coding sequence is TGTGCCAGTAGTAAAGACCACACTAGCGCGAGCTCCTACAATGAGCAGTTCTTC. The full variable domain, with the rest looked up from reference TRBV19 and TRBJ2-1, is DGGITQSPKYLFRKEGQNVTLSCEQNLNHDAMYWYRQDPGQGLRLIYYSQIVNDFQKGDIAEGYSVSREKKESFPLTVTSAQKNPTAFYLCASSKDHTSASSYNEQFFGPGTRLTVL.

This rearrangement joins TRBV19 to TRBJ2-5, with 8 bases identical to TRBD2. The V gene's germline CDR1 is LNHDA and CDR2 SQIVND (reference sequence). V trimming: 5 bases; J trimming: 5 bases; junction bases outside the gene matches: 4. CDR3 length equals 13 residues. DNA for the CDR3: TGTGCCAGTAGTGGGACTAGGGGCGAGACCCAGTACTTC. Translating it yields CASSGTRGETQYF.

V usage is TRBV5-1 and J usage is TRBJ2-1, with D possibly matching TRBD1 (5 bases). This CDR3 comprises 14 residues. The V end lost 5 bases, the J end lost 4 bases, and 13 bases lay between the germline ends. CDR1 is SGHRS, CDR2 YFSETQ, per germline. The DNA for the CDR3 is TGCGCCAGCAGGGCGGCGACAGAGTACAATGAGCAGTTCTTC. This sequence encodes CASRAATEYNEQFF.

This clone was counted once. The CDR3 region has the DNA TGCGCCAGCAGTGAAGCCCGGACAGGGCTTTCACCCCTCCACTTT. Protein sequence: CASSEARTGLSPLHF. The chain links TRBV10-2 to TRBJ1-6; 8 bases are a match to TRBD1. The germline V gene has CDR1 WSHSY and CDR2 SAAADI. The CDR3 contains 15 residues. The V gene end was trimmed by 3 bases and the J gene end by 9 bases; junction bases not matched to a gene: 7.

This sequence joins TRBV9 and TRBJ1-1; D is uncertain. CDR1 is SGDLS, CDR2 YYNGEE, per germline. The CDR3 has 14 amino acids. Trimming took off 0 bases at V and 1 base at J, with 7 bases between the two ends. The CDR3 here is CASSVDRANTEAFF. For the CDR3, the DNA is TGTGCCAGCAGCGTAGATAGGGCGAACACTGAAGCTTTCTTT.

The gene calls are TRBV18 and TRBJ2-7; D is unresolved. Per germline, CDR1 KGHSH and CDR2 LQKENI. The CDR3 covers 13 residues. V lost 6 bases and J 5 bases, leaving 14 bases between the germline ends. The CDR3 reads CASSPNVADEQYF. Written as DNA, the CDR3 is TGTGCCAGCTCTCCAAATGTCGCGGACGAGCAGTACTTC.

This sequence joins TRBV5-6 and TRBJ2-7; D perhaps matches TRBD1 (6 bases). Germline loops: CDR1 SGHDT, CDR2 YYEEEE. This CDR3 contains 17 residues. Trimming stripped 0 bases from V and 0 bases from J, with 16 bases between. CDR3 bases: TGTGCCAGCAGCTTGGTAACTGGGGGCAGGAGCTCCTACGAGCAGTACTTC. It codes for CASSLVTGGRSSYEQYF.

This chain uses TRBV5-4 with TRBJ1-2; the D gene is possibly TRBD1 (5 bases). Germline V gene sequence: CDR1 SGHNT, CDR2 YYREEE (reference sequence). V was cut by 0 bases and J by 4 bases, with 10 bases left in between. The CDR3 contains 14 residues. The CDR3 loop reads CASSLEAGRYGYTF. The CDR3 DNA sequence: TGTGCCAGCAGCTTGGAGGCGGGGCGCTATGGCTACACCTTC.

The gene calls are TRBV9 and TRBJ1-5; unclear D gene. Germline CDR1 is SGDLS and CDR2 is YYNGEE. The CDR3 is 15 residues long. The germline V and J ends were trimmed by 4 bases and 0 bases, with 11 bases remaining between them. The CDR3 bases are TGTGCCAGCAGCCCCCACAGAAATAGCAATCAGCCCCAGCATTTT. Translated, it gives CASSPHRNSNQPQHF.

This sequence joins TRBV2 and TRBJ2-7, with D unclear. Trimming pared 3 bases from V and 6 bases from J, leaving 9 bases between. This CDR3 is built from 12 residues. The germline V gene encodes CDR1 SNHLY and CDR2 FYNNEI. CDR3 bases: TGTGCCAGCAGTGATATTGAAGGCGAGCAGTACTTC. Protein product: CASSDIEGEQYF.

The chain uses TRBV5-4 and TRBJ2-1; either TRBD1 or TRBD2 may fit D (6 bases each). Trimming removed 0 bases from V and 5 bases from J, with 12 bases in between. In germline, CDR1 is SGHNT, CDR2 YYREEE (reference sequence). The CDR3 totals 15 residues. CDR3 nucleotide sequence: TGTGCCAGCAGCTTGGATGGGGGGCCGAACAATGAGCAGTTCTTC. The encoded protein is CASSLDGGPNNEQFF.

The rearrangement uses TRBV12-5 and TRBJ2-1; D might be TRBD2 (5 bases). The germline CDR1 and CDR2 sequences are LGHNT and FRNRAP. The V end was cut by 5 bases, the J end by 0 bases, with 8 bases between. The CDR3 is 14 residues long. The CDR3, as DNA: TGTGCTAGTGGTGCTGGGAGCTCCTACAATGAGCAGTTCTTC. Protein sequence: CASGAGSSYNEQFF.

This clone has only a few counts. V is TRBV6-1 and J is TRBJ2-7, with 10 bases lining up with TRBD1. Germline V gene sequence: CDR1 MNHNS, CDR2 SASEGT. Trimming took 7 bases from V and 4 from J; bases not matched to a gene: 7. This CDR3 has 14 amino acids. CDR3 amino acids: CASTGTGDEYEQYF. The CDR3 nucleotides are TGTGCCAGCACCGGGACAGGGGATGAGTACGAGCAGTACTTC.

This clone has a handful of counts. This chain uses TRBV7-9 with TRBJ1-3; D ambiguous. Germline CDR1 reads SEHNR; CDR2 reads FQNEAQ (reference sequence). The CDR3 loop spans 14 amino acids. V lost 2 bases, J lost 4 bases, and 9 bases lay in between. This chain's CDR3 is CASSLRGVGNTIYF. The CDR3 bases are TGTGCCAGCAGCTTACGGGGAGTGGGAAACACCATATATTTT.

The chain recombines TRBV29-1 with TRBJ1-1; perhaps TRBD1 as D (6 bases). CDR1 and CDR2 (germline): SQVTM, ANQGSEA. Trimming cost V 8 bases and J 1 base, with 14 bases left between them. CDR3 size: 13 residues. In nucleotides, the CDR3 is TGCAGCACCAGCAGGGGCGGGAACACTGAAGCTTTCTTT. This translates into CSTSRGGNTEAFF.

The chain recombines TRBV6-5 with TRBJ2-1; 10 nucleotides agree with TRBD2. The germline V gene has CDR1 MNHEY and CDR2 SVGAGI. The CDR3 has 14 residues. Germline trimming cut 10 bases from V and 5 bases from J; bases unmatched to any gene: 8. The CDR3 sequence is CATAGLAVNNEQFF. The CDR3 DNA reads as TGTGCCACCGCCGGACTAGCGGTAAACAATGAGCAGTTCTTC.